This T cell receptor beta chain came from a study of vaccination effects on CD4 cells after COVID-19 (dated by TCRdb to between 2020 and 2023). Concerning the study at large: In the ViraFEST assay, PBMC were stimulated with viral peptide pools, and TCR sequencing was then used to find antigen-specific CD4+ T cell clonotypes based on their expansion. In the study, cultures from other donors were sequenced using the Oncomine TCR Beta short-read assay on an Illumina iSeq 100. SARS-CoV-2 spike-specific CD4+ TCR repertoires were compared before and after mRNA vaccination in COVID-19 convalescent patients and in infection-naive vaccine recipients. Altogether, approximately 10 COVID-19 convalescent patients and several SARS-CoV-2-naive healthy vaccine recipients made up the full study. Participants received two doses of either the BNT162b2 or the mRNA-1273 mRNA SARS-CoV-2 vaccine. Some 2 million PBMC per well were cultured with 9 to 10 ug/ml peptides in IMDM containing 5% human AB serum, about 9 IU/ml IL-2 and gentamicin. Points the paper makes about the study in general: Among healthy vaccine recipients, nearly all vaccine-induced clones were SARS-CoV-2 mono-reactive, and only 1 of 255 was cross-reactive with common cold coronaviruses. Only a small number of convalescent patients were included, and no early post-infection timepoints were available, which limited the study. Both infection-induced and vaccine-induced clones contracted markedly at late post-vaccination timepoints, which is consistent with waning T cell responses.

The receptor library was made with the immunoSEQ multiplex PCR assay. TCR beta CDR3 sequencing was performed on DNA from the cultured, isolated CD4+ T cells. The paper's processing steps were these. Non-productive TCR sequences were removed and reads were trimmed to the CDR3 region, keeping CDR3s of at least 7 amino acids. The MANAFEST web app was used to identify antigen-specific clonotypes by comparing expansion in peptide wells with expansion in reference cultures. For clones to be considered positive, expansion at FDR<0.05 versus reference and all other wells, an odds ratio above 5, and a frequency above 0.1% in two replicate wells were required. Clonotypes significantly expanded in SARS-CoV-2 spike wells and in at least one common cold coronavirus spike condition were defined as cross-reactive. CDR3 similarity was assessed by Levenshtein distance using the stringdist R package, and unrooted trees were constructed with ape in R 3.6.1. Here the immuneACCESS table is served through TCRdb, limited to in-frame sequences with V and J called. Missing clones are a known gap in these copies; in checked studies unresolved V genes cover under half, and the rest lacks a known reason. V, J and clone size were drawn from that table, and D and trimming were deduced from the DNA. Recorded for this sample are over 45,000 clones; about 80% of them occurred a single time. The ten largest make up around 3.3% of the sample.

A distance of 9 bases separates the germline ends of V and J, which lose 4 bases and 4 bases respectively. Its CDR3 holds 13 amino acids, cysteine through phenylalanine. Of the read, only the CDR3 DNA is kept; its 39 bases are in frame from base 1. The germline V gene supplies CDR1 SGHDT and CDR2 YYEEEE. After around ten days of culture, CD4+ T cells were isolated with the EasySep CD4+ T cell isolation kit. The absence of prior SARS-CoV-2 infection in healthy vaccine recipients was confirmed by negative nucleocapsid antibodies before and after vaccination. Half of the culture medium was replaced with fresh IL-2-containing medium on days 3 and 7. Unless noted otherwise, every peptide stimulation condition was grown in triplicate wells. Using Ficoll-Paque Plus gradient centrifugation, PBMC were separated from whole blood and then either used fresh or cryopreserved at -140C. The QIAamp micro DNA kit was used to extract genomic DNA from the cultured CD4+ T cells.

In the case of this clone: Its antigen remains unidentified. No quality values exist for individual bases; no much larger clone is one base distant.

The origin of this receptor is a human donor who received a COVID-19 vaccine. The material was CD4+ T cells from PBMCs cultured without peptide, obtained before COVID-19 vaccination. The chain was built from TRBV5-6 and TRBJ1-5, with no D gene named confidently. Read as DNA, the sequence is TGTGCCAGCAGCGTGAAGAGTAATCAGCCCCAGCATTTT. Its protein is CASSVKSNQPQHF.